What follows is one TCR beta chain and its context. The data derive from a study of T cell responses to AZD1222 COVID-19 vaccine. Here immunoSEQ multiplex PCR was the method, and the copy in TCRdb shows in-frame clones only, minus some. There are 100,000 to 150,000 clones in the sample; approximately 90% occur only once, and around 2.9% lies in the top ten. The CDR3 runs 16 residues. V trimming: 3 bases; J trimming: 12 bases; junction bases outside the gene matches: 12. From germline, CDR1 is SGDLS and CDR2 YYNGEE. The rearrangement links TRBV9 to TRBJ1-6; 10 nucleotides align to TRBD1. The clonotype was recovered from an adult who received the AZD1222 COVID-19 vaccine. The specimen was peripheral blood, collected 28 days after the second AZD1222 dose. The CDR3 is CASSADPGQGILPLHF. CDR3 nucleotide sequence: TGTGCCAGCAGCGCGGATCCGGGACAGGGGATTTTACCCCTCCACTTT.